This T cell receptor beta chain stems from a study of chemoradiotherapy in HPV16-positive cancers. General study points: HPV-responsive T-cell expansion during chemoradiotherapy was linked to improved recurrence-free survival in HPV16-positive patients.

This clone has just one count. Its antigen is still unknown. Sequencing used immunoSEQ multiplex PCR; TCRdb keeps in-frame clones, though not all of them. The sample includes approximately 19,000 clones, around 87% seen only once; the top ten take less than 2.5%. Samples were taken several times over chemoradiotherapy. The source is a human donor with HPV-associated anogenital cancer. The material was blood, obtained from a patient who underwent chemoradiotherapy.

The CDR3 reads CASSLLGQGYEQYF. In nucleotides, the CDR3 is TGTGCCAGCAGTTTATTGGGACAGGGGTACGAGCAGTACTTC. V is TRBV27 and J is TRBJ2-7, with 10 nucleotides matching TRBD1. J was trimmed by 4 bases and V by 1 base; bases with no gene match: 1. The germline gives CDR1 MNHEY, CDR2 SMNVEV (reference sequence). The CDR3 contains 14 residues.